The next 10 T cell receptor beta chains were all read from a single sample in a study of STAT3 mutations in large granular lymphocyte leukemia. Study observations and caveats: Every T-cell large granular lymphocyte leukemia patient had at least one immunodominant TCR beta clonotype.

Profiling relied on immunoSEQ multiplex PCR, and the TCRdb table lists in-frame clones only, not all of them. The table lists about 10,000 clones, more than 75% of them singletons, with about 38% in the top ten. Their recognized antigens are unknown. The specimen sequenced was peripheral blood mononuclear cells. The source is a man aged 55 to 70 with T-cell large granular lymphocyte leukemia. Some clones in this sample may be carry-over from other donors' samples.

CDR3 nucleotides: TGTGCCAGCAGCTCCAGGGGTATGAATGGCTACACCTTC. This codes for CASSSRGMNGYTF. The chain carries TRBV7-3 and TRBJ1-2; possible D gene TRBD1, 6 bases. V dropped 4 bases and J dropped 6 bases, with 12 bases sitting between them. CDR1 is SGHTA and CDR2 is FQGTGA in the germline V gene. The CDR3 spans 13 residues.

V and J are TRBV28 and TRBJ1-5; D is undetermined. The CDR3 loop spans 15 amino acids. V was shortened by 6 bases and J by 3 bases, with 15 bases between the two germline ends. Per germline, CDR1 MDHEN and CDR2 SYDVKM. The CDR3 here is CASRPPLIANQPQHF. As DNA, the CDR3 is TGTGCCAGCAGACCCCCTCTAATTGCCAATCAGCCCCAGCATTTT.

The V gene is TRBV14, the J gene TRBJ1-2; D gene uncertain. The ends were cut back, 1 base at V and 4 bases at J, with 7 bases in the middle. The CDR3 has 13 amino acids. The germline V gene encodes CDR1 SGHDN and CDR2 FVKESK. CDR3 bases: TGTGCCAGCAGCCAAGTTGATATCTATGGCTACACCTTC. Translation gives CASSQVDIYGYTF.

Here the CDR3 DNA reads TGTGCCAGCAGCGCGTGGACAGGGGGATCCTACGAGCAGTACTTC. It yields the protein CASSAWTGGSYEQYF. The gene calls are TRBV9 and TRBJ2-7, with TRBD1 identical over 10 bases. Germline lookup yields CDR1 SGDLS and CDR2 YYNGEE. The CDR3 is made up of 15 amino acids. V was pared by 3 bases and J by 1 base, with 4 bases of the junction left unmatched. Using reference TRBV9 and TRBJ2-7 for the parts outside the CDR3, the full variable domain is DSGVTQTPKHLITATGQRVTLRCSPRSGDLSVYWYQQSLDQGLQFLIQYYNGEERAKGNILERFSAQQFPDLHSELNLSSLELGDSALYFCASSAWTGGSYEQYFGPGTRLTVT.

The chain joins TRBV6-4 to TRBJ2-7; 15 positions agree with TRBD2. The V gene's germline CDR1 is MRHNA and CDR2 SNTAGT. The CDR3 sequence is 18 residues long. J was trimmed by 5 bases and V by 1 base; bases with no gene match: 9. The CDR3: CASSDFFPGLAGGHEQYF. CDR3 DNA sequence: TGTGCCAGCAGTGACTTTTTCCCGGGACTAGCGGGAGGTCACGAGCAGTACTTC.

The J gene is TRBJ2-7, the V gene TRBV5-1, with TRBD2 matching over 9 bases. Losses at the gene ends were 0 bases for V and 7 bases for J; bases not matched to a gene: 5. Germline V gene data show CDR1 as SGHRS and CDR2 as YFSETQ. This CDR3 is built from 14 residues. CDR3: CASSLASGIREQYF. CDR3 nucleotide sequence: TGCGCCAGCAGCTTGGCTAGCGGGATAAGGGAGCAGTACTTC.

This chain links TRBV7-8 with TRBJ2-1; the D is unclear. With 0 bases removed from V and 10 bases from J, the gap between germline ends came to 13 bases. The CDR3 totals 14 residues. Germline CDR1 reads SGHVS; CDR2 reads FQNEAQ. The CDR3 region is CASSLAEIGFEQFF. CDR3 nucleotide sequence: TGTGCCAGCAGCTTAGCGGAGATAGGGTTCGAGCAGTTCTTC.

This clone was observed a single time. Written as DNA, the CDR3 is TGTGCCAGCAGCTTAGCAGGGCAGGCACTTAACACTGAAGCTTTCTTT. This gives the protein CASSLAGQALNTEAFF. The chain employs TRBV7-9 and TRBJ1-1; D is unclear. CDR1 is SEHNR and CDR2 is FQNEAQ in the germline V gene (reference sequence). The CDR3 is 16 residues long. With 0 bases removed from V and 2 bases from J, the gap between germline ends came to 13 bases.

This chain connects TRBV6-6 to TRBJ1-5; TRBD1 matches 7 bases. Trimming cost V 5 bases and J 5 bases; bases outside gene matches: 12. The CDR3 has 16 residues. Germline values: CDR1 MNHNY, CDR2 SVGAGI (reference sequence). In nucleotides, the CDR3 is TGTGCCAGCAGTGTACACCGGACAGGAGGGGATCAGCCCCAGCATTTT. It codes for CASSVHRTGGDQPQHF.

V is TRBV30 and J is TRBJ1-2; TRBD1 agrees at 7 bases. The CDR3 spans 17 residues. The V and J ends lost 4 bases and 8 bases, in that order; junction bases with no gene match: 22. CDR1 GTSNPN and CDR2 SVGIG come from the germline V gene (reference sequence). The CDR3 reads CAWKGRAGGTLLTGYTF. The DNA of the CDR3 is TGTGCCTGGAAGGGTAGGGCAGGGGGTACTCTGTTGACGGGCTACACCTTC.